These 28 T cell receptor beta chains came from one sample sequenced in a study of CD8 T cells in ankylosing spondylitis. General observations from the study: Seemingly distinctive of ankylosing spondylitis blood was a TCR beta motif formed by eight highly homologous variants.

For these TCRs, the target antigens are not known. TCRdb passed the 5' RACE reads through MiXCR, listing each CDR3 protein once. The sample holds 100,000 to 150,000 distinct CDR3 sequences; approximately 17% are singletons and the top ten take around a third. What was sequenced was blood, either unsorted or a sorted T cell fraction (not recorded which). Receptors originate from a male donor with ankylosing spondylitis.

As DNA, the CDR3 is TGCAGCGTAAGGACAGGGGGCGAGCAGTACTTC. Its translation is CSVRTGGEQYF. The chain combines TRBV29-1 with TRBJ2-7, with 10 bases that match TRBD1. Germline loops: CDR1 SQVTM, CDR2 ANQGSEA. The CDR3 covers 11 residues. V lost 6 bases to trimming and J lost 6 bases; unmatched junction nucleotides: 2.

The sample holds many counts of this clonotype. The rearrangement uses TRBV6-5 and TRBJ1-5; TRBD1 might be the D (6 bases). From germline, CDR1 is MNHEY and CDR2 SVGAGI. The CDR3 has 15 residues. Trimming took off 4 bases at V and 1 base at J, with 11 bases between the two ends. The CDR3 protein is CASSFNRVSNQPQHF. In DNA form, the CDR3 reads TGTGCCAGCAGTTTCAACAGGGTCAGCAATCAGCCCCAGCATTTT.

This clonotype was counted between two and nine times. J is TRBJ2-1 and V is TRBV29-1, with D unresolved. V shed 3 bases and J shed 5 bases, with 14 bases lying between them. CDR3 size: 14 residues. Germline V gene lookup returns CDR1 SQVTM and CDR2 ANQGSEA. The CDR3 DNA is TGCAGCGTTGATGTTGGCAGGTTAAACAATGAGCAGTTCTTC. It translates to CSVDVGRLNNEQFF.

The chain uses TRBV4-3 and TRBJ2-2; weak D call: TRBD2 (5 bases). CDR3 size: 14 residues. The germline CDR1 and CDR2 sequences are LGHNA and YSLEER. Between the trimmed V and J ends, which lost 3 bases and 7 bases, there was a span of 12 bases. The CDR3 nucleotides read TGCGCCAGCAGCCAGATCCGGGAAAACGGGGAGCTGTTTTTT. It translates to CASSQIRENGELFF.

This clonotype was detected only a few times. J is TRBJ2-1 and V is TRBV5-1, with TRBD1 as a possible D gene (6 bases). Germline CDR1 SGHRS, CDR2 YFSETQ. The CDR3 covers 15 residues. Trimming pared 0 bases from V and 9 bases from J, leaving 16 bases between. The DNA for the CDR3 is TGCGCCAGCAGCTTGGATTCGCTTGGGGGCTTTGAGCAGTTCTTC. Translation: CASSLDSLGGFEQFF.

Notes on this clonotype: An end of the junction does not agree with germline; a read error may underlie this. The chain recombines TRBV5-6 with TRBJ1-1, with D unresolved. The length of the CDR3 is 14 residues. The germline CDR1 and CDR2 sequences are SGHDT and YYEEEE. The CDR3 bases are TGTGCCAGCACCTTGGGTGTGGTGGACACTGAAGCTTTCTTT. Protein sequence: CASTLGVVDTEAFF.

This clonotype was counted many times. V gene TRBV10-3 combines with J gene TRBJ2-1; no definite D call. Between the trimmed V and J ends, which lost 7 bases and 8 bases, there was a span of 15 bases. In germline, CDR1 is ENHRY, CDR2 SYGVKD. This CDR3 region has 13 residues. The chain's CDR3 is CAITPEDRDEQFF. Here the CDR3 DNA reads TGTGCCATCACCCCCGAAGATAGGGATGAGCAGTTCTTC.

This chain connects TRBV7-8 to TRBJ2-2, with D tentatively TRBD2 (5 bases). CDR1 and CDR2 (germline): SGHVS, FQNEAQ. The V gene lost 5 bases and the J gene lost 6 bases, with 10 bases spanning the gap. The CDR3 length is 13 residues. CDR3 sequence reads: CASSRGESGELFF. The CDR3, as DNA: TGTGCCAGCAGCCGTGGGGAGTCCGGGGAGCTGTTTTTT.

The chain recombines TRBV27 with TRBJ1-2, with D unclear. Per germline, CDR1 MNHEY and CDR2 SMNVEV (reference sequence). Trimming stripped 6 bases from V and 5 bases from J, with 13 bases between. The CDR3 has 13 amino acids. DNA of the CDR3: TGTGCCAGCAGCCCGGGAGTTAGATATGGCTACACCTTC. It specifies CASSPGVRYGYTF.

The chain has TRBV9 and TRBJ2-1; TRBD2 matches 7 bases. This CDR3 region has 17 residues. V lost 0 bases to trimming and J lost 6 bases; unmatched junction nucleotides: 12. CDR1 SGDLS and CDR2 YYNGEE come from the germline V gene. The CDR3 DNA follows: TGTGCCAGCAGCGTAGAACCAGGCGGGAGTATTGTCAATGAGCAGTTCTTC. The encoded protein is CASSVEPGGSIVNEQFF.

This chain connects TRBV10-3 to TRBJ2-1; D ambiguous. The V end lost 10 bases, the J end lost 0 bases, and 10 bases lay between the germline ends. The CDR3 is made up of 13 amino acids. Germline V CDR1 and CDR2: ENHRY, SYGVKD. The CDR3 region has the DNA TGTGCCACTGCCGGGTCCTCCTACAATGAGCAGTTCTTC. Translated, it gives CATAGSSYNEQFF.

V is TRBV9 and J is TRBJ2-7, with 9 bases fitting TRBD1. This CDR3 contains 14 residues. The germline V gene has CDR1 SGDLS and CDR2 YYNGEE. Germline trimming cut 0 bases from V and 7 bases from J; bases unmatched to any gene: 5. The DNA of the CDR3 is TGTGCCAGCAGCGTAGGGGACAGGGTTAGGGAGCAGTACTTC. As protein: CASSVGDRVREQYF.

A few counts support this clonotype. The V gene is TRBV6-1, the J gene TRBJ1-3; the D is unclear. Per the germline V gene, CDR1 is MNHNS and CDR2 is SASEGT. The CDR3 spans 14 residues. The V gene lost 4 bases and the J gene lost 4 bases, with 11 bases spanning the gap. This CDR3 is CASSGPGEGNTIYF. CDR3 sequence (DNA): TGTGCCAGCAGTGGGCCCGGGGAAGGAAACACCATATATTTT.

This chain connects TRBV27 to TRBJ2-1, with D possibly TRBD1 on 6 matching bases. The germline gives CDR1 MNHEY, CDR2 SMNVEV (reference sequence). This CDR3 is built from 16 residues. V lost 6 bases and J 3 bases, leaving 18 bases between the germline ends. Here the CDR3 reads CASRAEGQRIYNEQFF. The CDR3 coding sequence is TGTGCCAGCAGGGCCGAGGGACAAAGAATCTACAATGAGCAGTTCTTC.

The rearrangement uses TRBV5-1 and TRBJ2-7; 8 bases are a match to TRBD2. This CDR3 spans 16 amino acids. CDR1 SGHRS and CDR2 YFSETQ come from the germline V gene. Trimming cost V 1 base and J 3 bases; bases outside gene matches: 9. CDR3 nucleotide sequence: TGCGCCAGCAGCTTGTCTAGGACTAGCTCAGGCTACGAGCAGTACTTC. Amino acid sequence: CASSLSRTSSGYEQYF.

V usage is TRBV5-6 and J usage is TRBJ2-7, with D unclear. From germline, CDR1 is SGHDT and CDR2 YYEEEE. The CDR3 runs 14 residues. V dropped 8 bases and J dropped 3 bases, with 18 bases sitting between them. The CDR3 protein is CARSAGGDFYEQYF. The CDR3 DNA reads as TGTGCCAGGAGCGCCGGCGGAGACTTCTACGAGCAGTACTTC.

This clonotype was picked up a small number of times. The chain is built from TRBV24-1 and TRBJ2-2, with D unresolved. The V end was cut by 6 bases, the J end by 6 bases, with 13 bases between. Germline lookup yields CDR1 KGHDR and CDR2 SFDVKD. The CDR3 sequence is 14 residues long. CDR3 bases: TGTGCCACCAGTCCCACGGACGGACCCGGGGAGCTGTTTTTT. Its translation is CATSPTDGPGELFF.

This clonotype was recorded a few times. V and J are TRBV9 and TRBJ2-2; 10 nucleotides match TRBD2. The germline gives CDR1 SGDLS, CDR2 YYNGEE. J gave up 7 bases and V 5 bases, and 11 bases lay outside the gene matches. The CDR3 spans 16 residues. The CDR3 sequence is CASSELAGRQGGELFF. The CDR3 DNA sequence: TGTGCCAGCAGTGAACTAGCGGGACGTCAGGGCGGGGAGCTGTTTTTT.

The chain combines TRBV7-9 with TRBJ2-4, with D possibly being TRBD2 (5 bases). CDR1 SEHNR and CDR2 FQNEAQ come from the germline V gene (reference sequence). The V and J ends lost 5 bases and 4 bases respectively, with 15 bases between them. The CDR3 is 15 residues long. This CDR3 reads CASSPANGEKNIQYF. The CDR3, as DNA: TGTGCCAGCAGCCCAGCCAACGGGGAAAAAAACATTCAGTACTTC.

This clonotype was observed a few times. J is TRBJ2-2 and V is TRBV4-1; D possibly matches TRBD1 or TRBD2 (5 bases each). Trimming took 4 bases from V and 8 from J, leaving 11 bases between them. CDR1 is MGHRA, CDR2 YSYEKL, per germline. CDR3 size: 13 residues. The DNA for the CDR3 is TGCGCCAGCAGCCCGGGACGGTTAGGGGAGCTGTTTTTT. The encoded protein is CASSPGRLGELFF.

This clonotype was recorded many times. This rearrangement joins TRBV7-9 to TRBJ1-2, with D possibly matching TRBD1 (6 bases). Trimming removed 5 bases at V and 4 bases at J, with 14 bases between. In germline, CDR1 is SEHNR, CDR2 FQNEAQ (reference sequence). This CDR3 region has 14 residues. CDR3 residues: CASSRGQHGYGYTF. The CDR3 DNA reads TGTGCCAGCAGCCGTGGACAGCACGGCTATGGCTACACCTTC.

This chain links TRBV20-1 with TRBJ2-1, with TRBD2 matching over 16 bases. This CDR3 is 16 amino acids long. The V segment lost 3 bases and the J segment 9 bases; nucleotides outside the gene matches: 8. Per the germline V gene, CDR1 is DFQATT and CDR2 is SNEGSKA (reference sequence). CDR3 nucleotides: TGCAGTGCTAGGGGGACTAGCGGGAGGGCTGGTAGTGAGCAGTTCTTC. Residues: CSARGTSGRAGSEQFF.

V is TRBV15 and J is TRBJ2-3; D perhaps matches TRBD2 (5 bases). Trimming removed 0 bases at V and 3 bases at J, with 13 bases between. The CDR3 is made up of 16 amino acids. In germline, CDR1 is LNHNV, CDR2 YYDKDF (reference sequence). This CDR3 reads CATSRDPTGWTDTQYF. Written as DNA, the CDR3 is TGTGCCACCAGCAGAGATCCCACGGGATGGACAGATACGCAGTATTTT. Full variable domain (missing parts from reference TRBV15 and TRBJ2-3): DAMVIQNPRYQVTQFGKPVTLSCSQTLNHNVMYWYQQKSSQAPKLLFHYYDKDFNNEADTPDNFQSRRPNTSFCFLDIRSPGLGDTAMYLCATSRDPTGWTDTQYFGPGTRLTVL.

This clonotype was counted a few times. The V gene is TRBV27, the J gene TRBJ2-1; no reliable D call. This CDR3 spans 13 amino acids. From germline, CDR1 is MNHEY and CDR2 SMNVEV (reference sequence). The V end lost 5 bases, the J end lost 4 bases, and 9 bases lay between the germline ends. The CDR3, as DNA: TGTGCCAGCAGTCCTGAACAGTACAATGAGCAGTTCTTC. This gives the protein CASSPEQYNEQFF.

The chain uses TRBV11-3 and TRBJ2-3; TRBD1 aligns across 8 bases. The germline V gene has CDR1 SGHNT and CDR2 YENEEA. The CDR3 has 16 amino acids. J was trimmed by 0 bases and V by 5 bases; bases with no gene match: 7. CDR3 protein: CASSPPGQESTDTQYF. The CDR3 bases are TGTGCCAGCAGCCCCCCGGGACAGGAAAGCACAGATACGCAGTATTTT.

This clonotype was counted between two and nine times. The chain's CDR3 is CASSVGVGEDGYTF. CDR3 sequence (DNA): TGTGCCAGCAGCGTAGGAGTCGGGGAGGATGGCTACACCTTC. This rearrangement joins TRBV9 to TRBJ1-2; D remains ambiguous. This CDR3 is 14 amino acids long. CDR1 is SGDLS and CDR2 is YYNGEE in the germline V gene. The V gene lost 0 bases and the J gene lost 6 bases, with 12 bases spanning the gap.

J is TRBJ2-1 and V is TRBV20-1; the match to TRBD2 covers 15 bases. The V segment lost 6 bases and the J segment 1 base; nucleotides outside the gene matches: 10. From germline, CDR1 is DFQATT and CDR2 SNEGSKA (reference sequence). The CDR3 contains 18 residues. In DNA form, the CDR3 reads TGCAGTGCCGATACAGGACTAGCGGGAGGGGGATCCTACAATGAGCAGTTCTTC. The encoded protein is CSADTGLAGGGSYNEQFF.

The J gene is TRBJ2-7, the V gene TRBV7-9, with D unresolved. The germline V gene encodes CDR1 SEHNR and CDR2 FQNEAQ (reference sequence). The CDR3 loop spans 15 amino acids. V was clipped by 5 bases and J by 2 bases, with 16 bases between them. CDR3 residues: CASSHDLMGTYEQYF. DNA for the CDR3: TGTGCCAGCAGCCACGACCTAATGGGTACCTACGAGCAGTACTTC.